The 22 T cell receptor beta chains below all came from one sample that was sequenced in a study of T-cell memory formation after mild COVID-19. TCRdb re-called the 5' RACE reads with MiXCR, one entry per CDR3 protein. The table lists around 450,000 distinct CDR3 sequences, around 20% of them singletons, with roughly 8.4% in the top ten. The specimen sequenced was PBMCs or a T cell subset sorted from them (not recorded which). These TCRs come from an adult woman who had mild COVID-19 (a few samples of this study predate the infection). Cell type and time point are not known.

This sequence joins TRBV9 and TRBJ2-3; TRBD2 matches at 7 bases. Trimming at V came to 3 bases and at J to 4 bases, leaving 11 bases not matched to a gene. The germline gives CDR1 SGDLS, CDR2 YYNGEE. The CDR3 consists of 16 residues. This CDR3 is CASSDRTSKLADTQYF. In DNA form, the CDR3 reads TGTGCCAGCAGCGATAGGACTAGTAAGCTGGCAGATACGCAGTATTTT.

Written as DNA, the CDR3 is TGTGCCATCAGTCCCCGGGAGACAGATACGCAGTATTTT. Amino acid sequence: CAISPRETDTQYF. The rearrangement links TRBV10-3 to TRBJ2-3; D is perhaps TRBD2 (6 bases). V gave up 5 bases and J gave up 3 bases, with 9 bases separating them. This CDR3 region has 13 residues. The germline gives CDR1 ENHRY, CDR2 SYGVKD.

This clonotype was observed a few times. The chain carries TRBV6-1 and TRBJ1-6, with D unresolved. V lost 1 base to trimming and J lost 3 bases, with 16 bases between them. CDR1 and CDR2 (germline): MNHNS, SASEGT. The CDR3 sequence is 18 residues long. CDR3 in amino acids: CASSEGSLPGRYNSPLHF. The CDR3 DNA reads as TGTGCCAGCAGTGAAGGATCCCTACCGGGCCGCTATAATTCACCCCTCCACTTT.

CDR3 sequence: CASSQTGGYNEKLFF. CDR3 bases: TGTGCCAGCAGCCAAACTGGGGGCTATAATGAAAAACTGTTTTTT. This chain uses TRBV3-1 with TRBJ1-4; D perhaps matches TRBD1 (6 bases). Trimming shortened V by 2 bases and J by 4 bases, and 11 bases separated the two germline ends. CDR1 and CDR2 (germline): LGHDT, YNNKEL (reference sequence). The CDR3 sequence is 15 residues long.

This clonotype was observed a few times. This sequence joins TRBV12-3 or TRBV12-4 and TRBJ2-3; perhaps D is TRBD1 or TRBD2 (6 bases each). CDR3 size: 14 residues. With 6 bases removed from V and 6 bases from J, the gap between germline ends came to 16 bases. CDR3 sequence: CASSPGGGRDTQYF. Written as DNA, the CDR3 is TGTGCCAGCAGCCCCGGAGGGGGGCGGGATACGCAGTATTTT.

This clonotype was recorded at least ten times. The chain uses TRBV12-3 or TRBV12-4 and TRBJ1-5; D gene unclear. Trimming took 4 bases from V and 0 from J, leaving 13 bases between them. The CDR3 spans 16 residues. CDR3 protein: CASSYGRSHSNQPQHF. DNA of the CDR3: TGTGCCAGCAGTTACGGCCGGAGCCATAGCAATCAGCCCCAGCATTTT.

The rearrangement links TRBV15 to TRBJ2-3; tentatively, D is TRBD2 (5 bases). The CDR3 is made up of 14 amino acids. Trimming cost V 5 bases and J 7 bases, with 16 bases left between them. From germline, CDR1 is LNHNV and CDR2 YYDKDF (reference sequence). The CDR3 sequence is CATSSLEGGHTQYF. DNA for the CDR3: TGTGCCACCAGCTCTCTAGAGGGTGGGCATACGCAGTATTTT.

The gene calls are TRBV6-1 and TRBJ1-5; the D is unclear. Germline CDR1 is MNHNS and CDR2 is SASEGT. The CDR3 spans 14 residues. V was trimmed by 6 bases and J by 2 bases, leaving 11 bases between them. The CDR3 bases are TGTGCCAGCAGCGGACTGGAAGGCAATCAGCCCCAGCATTTT. Its translation: CASSGLEGNQPQHF.

J is TRBJ1-6 and V is TRBV20-1; D gene uncertain. Looked up from germline, CDR1 is DFQATT and CDR2 is SNEGSKA (reference sequence). V was shortened by 4 bases and J by 8 bases, with 18 bases between the two germline ends. The CDR3 extends over 15 amino acids. CDR3 nucleotides: TGCAGTGCTACCCCAGGTCGGATCGACGATTCACCCCTCCACTTT. Its protein product is CSATPGRIDDSPLHF.

This clonotype has a handful of counts. V is TRBV7-3 and J is TRBJ2-1, with TRBD2 matching over 9 bases. CDR3 length: 15 amino acids. J lost 6 bases, V lost 5 bases, and 8 bases had no gene match. CDR1 and CDR2 from the germline V gene are SGHTA and FQGTGA. CDR3 in DNA: TGTGCCAGCAGCCCCAGTCGCGGGAGGGGCAATGAGCAGTTCTTC. Translation: CASSPSRGRGNEQFF.

The V gene is TRBV12-3 or TRBV12-4, the J gene TRBJ2-3; TRBD2 aligns across 9 bases. The CDR3 runs 15 residues. The V gene end was trimmed by 3 bases and the J gene end by 3 bases; junction bases not matched to a gene: 4. The CDR3 is CASSFSSGVTDTQYF. The CDR3 DNA sequence: TGTGCCAGCAGTTTTTCTAGCGGGGTTACAGATACGCAGTATTTT.

This clonotype came up a few times. The chain couples TRBV6-5 to TRBJ2-7, with D maybe TRBD2 (6 bases). Germline V gene lookup returns CDR1 MNHEY and CDR2 SVGAGI. The CDR3 is 11 amino acids. V dropped 9 bases and J dropped 3 bases, with 9 bases sitting between them. The CDR3 region has the DNA TGTGCCAGTAAGGGAGGCTACGAGCAGTACTTC. Encoded protein: CASKGGYEQYF.

This clonotype has just a few counts. The CDR3 DNA reads as TGCGCCAGCAGCTCTTCGGACAGGGGGAGTGAAAAACTGTTTTTT. This sequence encodes CASSSSDRGSEKLFF. V gene TRBV5-1 combines with J gene TRBJ1-4; 10 bases agree with TRBD1. Per the germline V gene, CDR1 is SGHRS and CDR2 is YFSETQ. Trimming removed 3 bases from V and 7 bases from J; junction bases left unmatched: 6. CDR3 length: 15 amino acids. Using reference TRBV5-1 and TRBJ1-4 for the parts outside the CDR3, the full variable domain is KAGVTQTPRYLIKTRGQQVTLSCSPISGHRSVSWYQQTPGQGLQFLFEYFSETQRNKGNFPGRFSGRQFSNSRSEMNVSTLELGDSALYLCASSSSDRGSEKLFFGSGTQLSVL.

The chain uses TRBV18 and TRBJ1-1; D call uncertain. V lost 2 bases and J 4 bases, leaving 17 bases between the germline ends. The CDR3 spans 16 residues. Germline CDR1 is KGHSH and CDR2 is LQKENI. CDR3 bases: TGTGCCAGCTCACCATCTGCGGGCCCCTCTGGCACTGAAGCTTTCTTT. It is translated as CASSPSAGPSGTEAFF. Supplemented by reference TRBV18 and TRBJ1-1, the full variable domain reads NAGVMQNPRHLVRRRGQEARLRCSPMKGHSHVYWYRQLPEEGLKFMVYLQKENIIDESGMPKERFSAEFPKEGPSILRIQQVVRGDSAAYFCASSPSAGPSGTEAFFGQGTRLTVV.

The rearrangement uses TRBV6-5 and TRBJ1-2; 10 bases map to TRBD1. CDR3 length: 15 residues. V gave up 5 bases and J gave up 2 bases; unmatched junction bases: 5. CDR1 is MNHEY, CDR2 SVGAGI, per germline. The CDR3 nucleotides are TGTGCCAGCAGTGCCCCGGGACAGGGGAACTATGGCTACACCTTC. As protein: CASSAPGQGNYGYTF.

This clonotype was recorded a few times. The chain is built from TRBV12-3 or TRBV12-4 and TRBJ2-1; 9 bases agree with TRBD1. The V segment lost 2 bases and the J segment 6 bases; nucleotides outside the gene matches: 5. CDR3 size: 15 residues. The CDR3 loop reads CASSLSNRGPNEQFF. Written as DNA, the CDR3 is TGTGCCAGCAGTTTAAGCAACAGGGGGCCCAATGAGCAGTTCTTC.

This clonotype has a count of ten or more. A junction end diverges from the germline sequence, so it may reflect a read error. This chain uses TRBV12-3 or TRBV12-4 with TRBJ2-3; D possibly matches TRBD1 or TRBD2 (5 bases each). The CDR3 totals 13 residues. Here the CDR3 reads CASSLGTTDTQYF. The CDR3 bases are TGCGCCAGCAGCTTGGGGACCACAGATACGCAGTATTTT.

This clonotype has only a few counts. This sequence joins TRBV7-6 and TRBJ2-5; D is uncertain. Germline lookup yields CDR1 SGHVS and CDR2 FNYEAQ. V dropped 2 bases and J dropped 6 bases, with 19 bases sitting between them. The CDR3 loop spans 16 amino acids. The CDR3 loop is CASSLFSLSVVQTQYF. Here the CDR3 DNA reads TGTGCCAGCAGCTTATTCTCTTTATCGGTGGTACAGACCCAGTACTTC. The full variable domain, rest sourced from reference TRBV7-6 and TRBJ2-5, is GAGVSQSPRYKVTKRGQDVALRCDPISGHVSLYWYRQALGQGPEFLTYFNYEAQQDKSGLPNDRFSAERPEGSISTLTIQRTEQRDSAMYRCASSLFSLSVVQTQYFGPGTRLLVL.

V is TRBV20-1 and J is TRBJ1-1, with D maybe TRBD1 (5 bases). From germline, CDR1 is DFQATT and CDR2 SNEGSKA (reference sequence). Trimming cost V 5 bases and J 3 bases, with 10 bases left between them. The CDR3 spans 12 residues. CDR3 in amino acids: CSAQRGDTEAFF. Written as DNA, the CDR3 is TGCAGTGCTCAAAGAGGGGACACTGAAGCTTTCTTT.

The rearrangement joins TRBV20-1 to TRBJ1-5; D call uncertain. V lost 6 bases and J lost 1, with 16 bases in between. The CDR3 loop spans 15 amino acids. Germline lookup yields CDR1 DFQATT and CDR2 SNEGSKA (reference sequence). The CDR3 sequence is CSAKENGLSNQPQHF. In DNA form, the CDR3 reads TGCAGTGCCAAGGAGAATGGGTTAAGCAATCAGCCCCAGCATTTT.

DNA of the CDR3: TGCAGTGCTAGAGATACCCTCCCCGGGACTAGCGGGAGGGGGAGATACAATGAGCAGTTCTTC. It encodes CSARDTLPGTSGRGRYNEQFF. The J gene is TRBJ2-1, the V gene TRBV20-1; 16 nucleotides line up with TRBD2. The V gene's germline CDR1 is DFQATT and CDR2 SNEGSKA (reference sequence). Germline trimming cut 0 bases from V and 4 bases from J; bases unmatched to any gene: 15. This CDR3 has 21 amino acids.

The J gene is TRBJ2-4, the V gene TRBV7-2; possibly TRBD1 for D (7 bases). Germline CDR1 and CDR2: SGHTA and FQGNSA. The CDR3 sequence is 16 residues long. Trimming removed 5 bases at V and 6 bases at J, with 20 bases between. The DNA of the CDR3 is TGTGCCAGCAGCCCCAATGGAGCAGGGGGAGGAAACATTCAGTACTTC. This sequence encodes CASSPNGAGGGNIQYF.